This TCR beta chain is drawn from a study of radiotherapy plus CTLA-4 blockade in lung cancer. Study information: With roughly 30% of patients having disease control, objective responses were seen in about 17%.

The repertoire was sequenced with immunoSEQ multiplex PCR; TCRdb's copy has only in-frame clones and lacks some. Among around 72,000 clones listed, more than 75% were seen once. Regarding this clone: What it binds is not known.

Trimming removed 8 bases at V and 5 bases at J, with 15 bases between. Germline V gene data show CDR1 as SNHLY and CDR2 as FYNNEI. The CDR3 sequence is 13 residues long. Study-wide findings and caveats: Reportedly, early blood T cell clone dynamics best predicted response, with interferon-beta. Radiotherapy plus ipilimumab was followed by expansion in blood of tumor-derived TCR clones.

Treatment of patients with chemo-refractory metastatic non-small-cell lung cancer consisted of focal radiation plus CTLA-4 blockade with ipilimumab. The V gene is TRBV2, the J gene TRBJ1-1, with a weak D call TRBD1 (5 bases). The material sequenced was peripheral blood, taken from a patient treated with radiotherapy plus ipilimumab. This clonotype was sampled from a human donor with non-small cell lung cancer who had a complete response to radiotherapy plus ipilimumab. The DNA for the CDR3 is TGTGCCAGCCGTCCGGGGGGGGGTACTGAAGCTTTCTTT. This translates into CASRPGGGTEAFF.